This T cell receptor beta chain emerged from a study of blood T cell repertoires in COVID-19. As for the study in general: Nucleic acid was either cDNA or gDNA, and it came from T cells, B-cell-depleted T cells, or PBMCs.

Generated by immunoSEQ multiplex PCR, the TCRdb table keeps only in-frame clones and is missing some. The sample gives 200,000 to 250,000 clones, 86% of which show up once; over 5.5% is in the top ten. The V segment lost 6 bases and the J segment 1 base; nucleotides outside the gene matches: 5. The V gene's germline CDR1 is MNHEY and CDR2 SVGAGI. The CDR3 runs to 14 residues. The origin of this receptor is a woman at least 80 years old with COVID-19, enrolled during active disease. The chain links TRBV6-5 to TRBJ1-1, with 7 bases that match TRBD1. Specimen: peripheral blood. CDR3: CASSPGGSNTEAFF. The CDR3, as DNA: TGTGCCAGCAGCCCAGGGGGTTCGAACACTGAAGCTTTCTTT.